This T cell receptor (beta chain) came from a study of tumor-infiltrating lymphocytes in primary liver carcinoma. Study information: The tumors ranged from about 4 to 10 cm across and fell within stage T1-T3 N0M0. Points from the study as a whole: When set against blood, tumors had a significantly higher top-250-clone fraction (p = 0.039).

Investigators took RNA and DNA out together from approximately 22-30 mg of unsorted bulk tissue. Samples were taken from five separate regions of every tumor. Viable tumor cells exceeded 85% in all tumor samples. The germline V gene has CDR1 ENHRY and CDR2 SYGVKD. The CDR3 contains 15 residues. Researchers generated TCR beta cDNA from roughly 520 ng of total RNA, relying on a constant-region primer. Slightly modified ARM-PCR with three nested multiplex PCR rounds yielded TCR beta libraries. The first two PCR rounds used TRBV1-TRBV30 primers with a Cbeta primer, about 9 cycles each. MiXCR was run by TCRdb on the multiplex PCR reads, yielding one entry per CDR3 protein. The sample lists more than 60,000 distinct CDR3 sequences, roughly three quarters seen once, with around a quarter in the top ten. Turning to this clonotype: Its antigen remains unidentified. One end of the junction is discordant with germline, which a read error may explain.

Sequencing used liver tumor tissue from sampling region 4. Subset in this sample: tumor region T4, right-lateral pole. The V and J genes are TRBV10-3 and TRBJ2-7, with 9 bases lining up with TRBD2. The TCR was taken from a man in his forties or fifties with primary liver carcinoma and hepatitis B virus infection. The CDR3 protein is CAISESSGGPTEQYF. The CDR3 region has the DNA TGTGCCATCAGTGAGTCTAGCGGGGGCCCTACCGAACAGTATTTC.